The present entry profiles one TCR beta chain with its context. The antigen remains undetermined. CDR1 is MNHNS, CDR2 SASEGT, per germline. V was shortened by 7 bases and J by 1 base, with 13 bases between the two germline ends. The CDR3 sequence is 14 residues long. These data come from a study of cytomegalovirus exposure and HLA in healthy donors. Findings of the study overall: Most TCR sequences were rare, but some public TCRs occurred in many donors. According to a subsequent analysis, TCR clusters identified in the first cohort showed a tendency to co-occur across the 120 validation repertoires.

Sequencing used immunoSEQ multiplex PCR; TCRdb keeps in-frame clones, though not all of them. The data hold roughly 62,000 clones, with roughly 94% observed a single time. The sequenced material came from PBMCs. This chain connects TRBV6-1 to TRBJ1-1; D gene unclear. The clonotype originates from a young man in good health and CMV-seronegative. CDR3 protein: CASKRSPTNTEAFF. The CDR3 region has the DNA TGTGCCAGCAAACGGTCGCCAACGAACACTGAAGCTTTCTTT.